This entry describes one T cell receptor beta chain. Its antigen is currently unknown. The junction and the germline gene differ at one end; a read error may be behind it. One entry per CDR3 protein results from TCRdb running MiXCR on the RT-PCR reads. The data show 3,500 to 4,500 distinct CDR3 sequences, 84% seen once. This CDR3 region has 15 residues. Germline lookup yields CDR1 WNHNN and CDR2 SYGVQD (reference sequence). The sample is drawn from a study of yellow fever vaccine responses in identical twins. Study-wide results and limits: The T cell response to vaccination in identical twins was reportedly partly convergent and partly personalized.

This specimen consisted of T cells from blood (PBMCs), unsorted or a sorted subset (not recorded which), obtained before or after yellow fever vaccination (not recorded which). The chain joins TRBV10-1 to TRBJ2-1; 8 nucleotides align to TRBD1. This clonotype originated in a woman under 30 who received the yellow fever vaccine. In DNA, the CDR3 is TGCGCCAGCAGTGGACCAGGGGGCAGGTACAATGAGCAGATCTTC. It translates to CASSGPGGRYNEQIF.